The entry below gives a single T cell receptor beta chain sequence along with its context. The antigen is not known. This record comes from a study of OX40 agonist ivuxolimab in advanced cancers. About the study: The group had a mean age of around 60 years, ranged from about 20 to 80, and was roughly 83% male. Antecedent anti-PD-1, anti-PD-L1 or anti-CTLA-4 therapy was permissible, with under 50% having received some.

The study, taken as a whole, reports: Doses of 0.1 to 3.0 mg/kg were accompanied by clonal expansion of CD4+ and CD8+ blood T cells by week 6.

Germline V gene lookup returns CDR1 MGHDK and CDR2 SYGVNS. The length of the CDR3 is 16 residues. V dropped 1 base and J dropped 8; count of bases not matched to a gene: 10. Here immunoSEQ multiplex PCR was the method, and the copy in TCRdb shows in-frame clones only, minus some. The repertoire consists of about 82,000 clones, with 80% to 95% occurring once and the leading ten covering about 0.61%. This receptor was obtained from an adult with an advanced solid tumor such as melanoma, head and neck, liver or kidney cancer. The rearrangement links TRBV25-1 to TRBJ2-1; TRBD2 matches at 8 bases. The material sequenced was CD4+ or CD8+ T cells sorted from blood, taken in a trial of the OX40 agonist ivuxolimab. The CDR3 bases are TGTGCCAGCAGTGAATCTCTAAGCGGGAGCTATGATGAGCAGTTCTTC. Translated, it gives CASSESLSGSYDEQFF.